This passage covers 15 T cell receptor beta chains from one sample sequenced in a study of T-cell reconstitution after alpha-beta-depleted transplantation in children. A library of TCRbeta sequences, prepared with unique molecular identifiers, was generated. One entry per CDR3 protein, called by TCRdb with MiXCR from the PCR reads. The data contain about 220,000 distinct CDR3 sequences, under 20% of them seen just once; the ten biggest clones take up about two fifths. The sample was PBMCs, mostly from graft donor cells, taken 360 days after TCRalphabeta/CD19-depleted stem cell transplant. The receptors come from a male patient between 2 and 15 years old who had a stem cell transplant for acute lymphoblastic leukemia, so the T cells may come from the graft donor.

V gene TRBV20-1 combines with J gene TRBJ2-7, with 9 nucleotides matching TRBD1. V lost 1 base, J lost 5 bases, and 3 bases stayed unmatched. The CDR3 sequence is 13 residues long. Germline V gene sequence: CDR1 DFQATT, CDR2 SNEGSKA (reference sequence). The CDR3 here is CSARGDRENEQYF. DNA for the CDR3: TGCAGTGCTAGAGGGGACAGGGAAAACGAGCAGTACTTC.

The V and J genes are TRBV12-3 or TRBV12-4 and TRBJ2-1, with D unclear. With 5 bases removed from V and 9 bases from J, the gap between germline ends came to 8 bases. The CDR3 is 11 residues long. Here the CDR3 reads CASSRSAEQFF. CDR3 sequence (DNA): TGTGCCAGCAGTCGTTCCGCTGAGCAGTTCTTC.

The chain employs TRBV5-1 and TRBJ2-5; 15 nucleotides match TRBD2. V lost 6 bases and J lost 2; bases outside the gene matches: 2. The CDR3 has 15 amino acids. The germline gives CDR1 SGHRS, CDR2 YFSETQ. CDR3: CASTGTSGRQETQYF. The CDR3 DNA is TGCGCCAGCACCGGGACTAGCGGGAGGCAAGAGACCCAGTACTTC.

This clonotype was counted once. This chain uses TRBV29-1 with TRBJ1-2; 9 bases are shared with TRBD1. The junction had 7 bases not matched to a gene; V was cut back by 3 bases and J by 14 bases. The CDR3 sequence is 11 residues long. The germline V gene has CDR1 SQVTM and CDR2 ANQGSEA. As DNA, the CDR3 is TGCAGCGTTGACTCGGGACAGGGTAGAACCTTC. As protein: CSVDSGQGRTF.

The V gene is TRBV5-6, the J gene TRBJ2-7; 7 nucleotides match TRBD2. The CDR3 consists of 17 residues. Losses at the gene ends were 4 bases for V and 0 bases for J; bases not matched to a gene: 13. In germline, CDR1 is SGHDT, CDR2 YYEEEE. CDR3 DNA: TGTGCCAGCAGCCGGGATTCTAGCGGACCCTTCTCCTACGAGCAGTACTTC. This sequence encodes CASSRDSSGPFSYEQYF.

This clonotype was found a few times. This chain uses TRBV4-2 with TRBJ1-2; no clear D. The CDR3 runs to 17 residues. The V gene's germline CDR1 is LGHNA and CDR2 YNFKEQ. Trimming removed 0 bases from V and 4 bases from J, with 18 bases in between. The CDR3 nucleotides are TGTGCCAGCAGCCAAGAGTACCGGACGGCGGATTCCTATGGCTACACCTTC. This encodes CASSQEYRTADSYGYTF.

This clonotype appeared a few times. V and J are TRBV20-1 and TRBJ2-3; 11 nucleotides match TRBD2. CDR1 and CDR2 from the germline V gene are DFQATT and SNEGSKA (reference sequence). Trimming cost V 6 bases and J 0 bases; bases outside gene matches: 5. The CDR3 has 15 residues. The CDR3 is CSASGTSGSTDTQYF. CDR3 DNA sequence: TGCAGTGCAAGCGGGACTAGCGGAAGCACAGATACGCAGTATTTT.

This clonotype was detected only a few times. The V gene is TRBV9, the J gene TRBJ1-5; D gene ambiguous. CDR3 length equals 15 residues. The V end lost 3 bases, the J end lost 0 bases, and 10 bases lay between the germline ends. Germline lookup yields CDR1 SGDLS and CDR2 YYNGEE. CDR3 sequence: CASSADPDSNQPQHF. CDR3 nucleotide sequence: TGTGCCAGCAGCGCGGACCCTGATAGCAATCAGCCCCAGCATTTT. Looking up the rest from reference TRBV9 and TRBJ1-5 gives the full variable domain: DSGVTQTPKHLITATGQRVTLRCSPRSGDLSVYWYQQSLDQGLQFLIQYYNGEERAKGNILERFSAQQFPDLHSELNLSSLELGDSALYFCASSADPDSNQPQHFGDGTRLSIL.

This clonotype was counted only a few times. V is TRBV11-2 and J is TRBJ1-5; D remains unclear. The CDR3 covers 15 residues. Germline V CDR1 and CDR2: SGHAT, FQNNGV. V dropped 1 base and J dropped 7 bases, with 14 bases sitting between them. The CDR3 spells CASSLGSDRVQPQHF. Here the CDR3 DNA reads TGTGCCAGCAGCTTAGGCTCCGATAGGGTCCAGCCCCAGCATTTT.

The V call is TRBV11-3, the J call TRBJ2-3; weak D call: TRBD2 (5 bases). The germline CDR1 and CDR2 sequences are SGHNT and YENEEA. V was trimmed by 1 base and J by 3 bases, leaving 14 bases between them. The CDR3 is 16 amino acids. DNA for the CDR3: TGTGCCAGCAGCTTAGGTTTAGGTTCGGGGACAGATACGCAGTATTTT. Encoded protein: CASSLGLGSGTDTQYF.

Ten or more counts support this clonotype. The chain uses TRBV29-1 and TRBJ2-1; D is unresolved. This CDR3 is 11 amino acids long. Germline-derived CDR1 and CDR2 are SQVTM and ANQGSEA. Trimming took off 0 bases at V and 15 bases at J, with 12 bases between the two ends. The CDR3 protein is CSVEESVFAFF. CDR3 DNA: TGCAGCGTTGAAGAGTCCGTCTTTGCGTTCTTC.

The chain carries TRBV3-1 and TRBJ1-1; D is unresolved. V shed 1 base and J shed 10 bases, with 13 bases lying between them. Germline V gene lookup returns CDR1 LGHDT and CDR2 YNNKEL (reference sequence). There are 13 residues in the CDR3. The CDR3 reads CASSQGRGRAAFF. The CDR3 DNA reads as TGTGCCAGCAGCCAAGGCCGAGGACGGGCAGCTTTCTTT.

The chain joins TRBV5-1 to TRBJ2-7; D is unresolved. This CDR3 is built from 13 residues. Trimming pared 4 bases from V and 5 bases from J, leaving 13 bases between. Germline V gives CDR1 SGHRS, CDR2 YFSETQ. CDR3 nucleotide sequence: TGCGCCAGCAGCATTACCTTAGACAACGAGCAGTACTTC. Its translation: CASSITLDNEQYF.

V usage is TRBV5-4 and J usage is TRBJ1-1; TRBD1 aligns across 7 bases. Germline CDR1 SGHNT, CDR2 YYREEE (reference sequence). V was pared by 3 bases and J by 0 bases, with 5 bases of the junction left unmatched. This CDR3 is built from 15 residues. The CDR3 loop reads CASSWKTGMNTEAFF. The CDR3 nucleotides are TGTGCCAGCAGCTGGAAGACAGGGATGAACACTGAAGCTTTCTTT.

This chain links TRBV12-3 or TRBV12-4 with TRBJ1-5; D perhaps matches TRBD1 (6 bases). The CDR3 contains 17 residues. Trimming took off 2 bases at V and 0 bases at J, with 14 bases between the two ends. The CDR3 protein is CASSLRTGSGSNQPQHF. In DNA form, the CDR3 reads TGTGCCAGCAGTTTACGAACAGGGAGCGGTAGCAATCAGCCCCAGCATTTT.